The source of this T cell receptor (beta chain) is a study of radiation and T cells in renal cell carcinoma. Study details: Nephrectomy followed 15 Gy stereotactic body radiation by 4 weeks. Findings of the study overall: Top tumor clonotypes rose in blood 2 weeks post-radiation, then contracted.

Concerning this clone: No antigen is known for it.

Trimming cost V 5 bases and J 7 bases, with 10 bases left between them. CDR1 is WSHSY and CDR2 is SAAADI in the germline V gene. The CDR3 has 12 amino acids. Sequencing used immunoSEQ multiplex PCR; TCRdb keeps in-frame clones, though not all of them. The profile shows 50,000 to 75,000 clones, over 70% of them singletons. Time point: baseline pretreatment blood. As for treatment: 15 Gy SBRT to primary tumor, nephrectomy 4 weeks later. After SBRT, blood was collected at 2 and 4 weeks, plus baseline. The patient's renal cell carcinoma had clear cell pathology. This TCR was recovered from a man in his sixties with renal cell carcinoma. Sequenced here: blood, sampled from a patient whose treatment included radiotherapy and nephrectomy. The chain recombines TRBV10-2 with TRBJ2-3; D is uncertain. CDR3 DNA: TGCGCCAGCAGTCAAGAGCAGCATACGCAGTATTTT. As protein: CASSQEQHTQYF.